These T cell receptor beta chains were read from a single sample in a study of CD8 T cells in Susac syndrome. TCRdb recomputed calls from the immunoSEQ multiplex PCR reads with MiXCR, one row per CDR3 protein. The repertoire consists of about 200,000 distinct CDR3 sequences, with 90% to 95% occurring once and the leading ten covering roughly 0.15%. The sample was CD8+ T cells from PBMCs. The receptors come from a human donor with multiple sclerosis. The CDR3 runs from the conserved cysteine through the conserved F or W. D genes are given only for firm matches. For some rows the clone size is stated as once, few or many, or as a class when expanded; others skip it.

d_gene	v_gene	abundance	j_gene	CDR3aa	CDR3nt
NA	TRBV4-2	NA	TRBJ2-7	CASSPALGSDSYEQYF	TGTGCCAGCAGCCCGGCCCTCGGTAGCGATTCCTACGAGCAGTACTTC
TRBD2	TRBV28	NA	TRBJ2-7	CASSSPGASGRHSYEQYF	TGTGCCAGCAGTTCCCCAGGGGCTAGCGGGAGGCACTCCTACGAGCAGTACTTC
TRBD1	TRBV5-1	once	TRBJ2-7	CASSQEDRPYEQYF	TGCGCCAGCAGCCAAGAGGACAGGCCCTACGAGCAGTACTTC
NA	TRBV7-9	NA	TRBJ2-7	CASSPKGSDEQYF	TGTGCCAGCTCCCCGAAGGGCTCCGACGAGCAGTACTTC
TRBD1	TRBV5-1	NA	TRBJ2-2	CASSLGTGIRIGELFF	TGCGCCAGCAGCTTGGGGACAGGGATCCGGATCGGGGAGCTGTTTTTT
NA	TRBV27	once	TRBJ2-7	CASSLSGGWEYFEQYF	TGTGCCAGCAGTTTATCGGGAGGTTGGGAGTACTTCGAGCAGTACTTC
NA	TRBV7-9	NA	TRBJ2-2	CASSYEPNTGELFF	TGTGCCAGCAGCTACGAGCCGAACACCGGGGAGCTGTTTTTT
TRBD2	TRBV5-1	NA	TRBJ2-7	CASSFTTSGITAEQYF	TGCGCCAGCAGCTTCACGACTAGCGGGATAACGGCCGAGCAGTACTTC
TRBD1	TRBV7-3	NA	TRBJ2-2	CASSSFDREAAANTGELFF	TGTGCCAGCAGCTCTTTCGACAGGGAAGCAGCTGCGAACACCGGGGAGCTGTTTTTT
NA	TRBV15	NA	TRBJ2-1	CATSRIRAGNEQFF	TGTGCCACCAGCAGGATTCGAGCAGGGAATGAGCAGTTCTTC
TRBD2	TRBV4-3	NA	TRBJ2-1	CASSQEFTAGGGHEQFF	TGCGCCAGCAGCCAAGAATTCACAGCGGGAGGAGGTCATGAGCAGTTCTTC
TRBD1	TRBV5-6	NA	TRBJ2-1	CASSVDRVRQFF	TGTGCCAGCAGCGTGGACAGGGTCAGGCAGTTCTTC
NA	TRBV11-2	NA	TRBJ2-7	CASSTLFPGTDPREQYF	TGTGCCAGCAGCACGCTCTTCCCCGGGACGGACCCGAGGGAGCAGTACTTC
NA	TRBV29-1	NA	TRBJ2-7	CSVELNSYEQYF	TGCAGCGTAGAACTCAACTCCTACGAGCAGTACTTC
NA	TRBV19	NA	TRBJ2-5	CASSVGRYYQETQYF	TGTGCCAGTTCCGTGGGAAGGTACTATCAAGAGACCCAGTACTTC
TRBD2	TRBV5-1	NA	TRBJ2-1	CASSPTSGRQREQFF	TGCGCCAGCAGCCCGACTAGCGGGAGACAACGGGAGCAGTTCTTC
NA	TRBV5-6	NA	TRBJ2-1	CASSVYNEQFF	TGTGCCAGCAGCGTTTACAATGAGCAGTTCTTC
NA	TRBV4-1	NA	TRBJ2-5	CASSHLKGRNQETQYF	TGCGCCAGCAGCCACCTGAAGGGCAGAAACCAAGAGACCCAGTACTTC